The 30 T cell receptor beta chains below were found in one sample sequenced in a study of blood T cell repertoires in COVID-19. TCRdb's copy holds only in-frame clones and misses some; the assay was immunoSEQ multiplex PCR. The table includes 200,000 to 250,000 clones, about 87% detected once. Material: PBMCs or T cells enriched from blood (not recorded which). The receptors stem from a woman in her 30s who had recovered from COVID-19.

At least ten counts were recorded for this clone. V and J are TRBV7-8 and TRBJ2-3, with D maybe TRBD2 (6 bases). V was clipped by 6 bases and J by 2 bases, with 18 bases between them. CDR3 length equals 16 residues. Germline V gene sequence: CDR1 SGHVS, CDR2 FQNEAQ. This CDR3 reads CASRLARFRDTDTQYF. The CDR3 coding sequence is TGTGCCAGCAGACTAGCAAGGTTTAGAGACACAGATACGCAGTATTTT.

In nucleotides, the CDR3 is TGTGCCAGTAGTATGGGCGCTACGCAGTATTTT. As protein: CASSMGATQYF. V gene TRBV19 combines with J gene TRBJ2-3; D is uncertain. The germline CDR1 and CDR2 sequences are LNHDA and SQIVND (reference sequence). V lost 3 bases, J lost 8 bases, and 6 bases lay in between. This CDR3 spans 11 amino acids.

The V call is TRBV6-5, the J call TRBJ2-7; 7 nucleotides line up with TRBD1. The J segment lost 4 bases and the V segment lost 8 bases, leaving 11 bases of the junction unmatched. CDR1 is MNHEY and CDR2 is SVGAGI in the germline V gene. The CDR3 runs 14 residues. CDR3 nucleotides: TGTGCCAGCCTCCGGGACAGCGATGCTTACGAGCAGTACTTC. This codes for CASLRDSDAYEQYF.

Comments on this clone: Relative to the germline gene, one junction end is altered; a read error may explain this. The V call is TRBV27, the J call TRBJ1-1; D perhaps matches TRBD1 (5 bases). CDR1 is MNHEY, CDR2 SMNVEV, per germline (reference sequence). This CDR3 has 12 residues. The CDR3 sequence is CASSFRGGVCIF. CDR3 sequence (DNA): TGTGCCAGCAGTTTTCGGGGGGGGGTATGCATCTTT.

This sequence joins TRBV19 and TRBJ1-2, with 7 bases fitting TRBD1. Germline V gives CDR1 LNHDA, CDR2 SQIVND (reference sequence). The CDR3 contains 14 residues. The V segment lost 5 bases and the J segment 4 bases; nucleotides outside the gene matches: 7. CDR3 in DNA: TGTGCCAGTAGTCTCCGGGACAGCGCCTATGGCTACACCTTC. Residues: CASSLRDSAYGYTF.

The DNA of the CDR3 is TGTGCCAGCAGCTTAGGTGTTGGGCCCACAGATACGCAGTATTTT. It specifies CASSLGVGPTDTQYF. The chain employs TRBV7-3 and TRBJ2-3; no definite D call. From germline, CDR1 is SGHTA and CDR2 FQGTGA. V was cut by 2 bases and J by 2 bases, with 11 bases left in between. The CDR3 covers 15 residues.

This chain joins TRBV6-4 and TRBJ2-3, with 13 bases aligning to TRBD2. This CDR3 region has 15 residues. J lost 6 bases, V lost 4 bases, and 4 bases had no gene match. CDR1 is MRHNA and CDR2 is SNTAGT in the germline V gene. The CDR3 bases are TGTGCCAGCAGTGCCACTAGCGGGGGGGCGGATACGCAGTATTTT. Protein sequence: CASSATSGGADTQYF.

The rearrangement joins TRBV6-1 to TRBJ2-7; 8 bases match TRBD2. After removal of 1 base from V and 3 bases from J, the junction contained 5 bases not matched to a gene. Germline lookup yields CDR1 MNHNS and CDR2 SASEGT. The CDR3 consists of 15 residues. CDR3 in DNA: TGTGCCAGCAGTGAAGACGGGGGGGGAGGCTACGAGCAGTACTTC. This sequence encodes CASSEDGGGGYEQYF.

The chain is built from TRBV9 and TRBJ2-3; TRBD2 agrees at 10 bases. V lost 0 bases and J lost 6; bases outside the gene matches: 7. Germline lookup yields CDR1 SGDLS and CDR2 YYNGEE. This CDR3 has 16 amino acids. The CDR3 protein is CASSVGSGGVTDTQYF. Here the CDR3 DNA reads TGTGCCAGCAGCGTAGGAAGCGGGGGGGTTACGGATACGCAGTATTTT. The full variable domain, its missing parts supplied by reference TRBV9 and TRBJ2-3, is DSGVTQTPKHLITATGQRVTLRCSPRSGDLSVYWYQQSLDQGLQFLIQYYNGEERAKGNILERFSAQQFPDLHSELNLSSLELGDSALYFCASSVGSGGVTDTQYFGPGTRLTVL.

The chain uses TRBV7-2 and TRBJ2-6, with TRBD1 matching 7 bases. With 5 bases clipped from V and 3 bases from J, the junction kept 7 bases outside the gene matches. This CDR3 region has 16 residues. Germline V gene data show CDR1 as SGHTA and CDR2 as FQGNSA. CDR3 nucleotide sequence: TGTGCCAGCAGCCTGACAGGGTCCGTTGGGGCCAACGTCCTGACTTTC. Protein product: CASSLTGSVGANVLTF.

This rearrangement joins TRBV4-3 to TRBJ1-5; a weak D match, TRBD1 (5 bases). V gave up 1 base and J gave up 0 bases, with 7 bases separating them. Per the germline V gene, CDR1 is LGHNA and CDR2 is YSLEER. The CDR3 totals 15 residues. The DNA for the CDR3 is TGCGCCAGCAGCCAAGGACAGTATAGCAATCAGCCCCAGCATTTT. Translating gives CASSQGQYSNQPQHF.

There are many counts of this clone. The gene calls are TRBV2 and TRBJ1-1, with D perhaps TRBD1 (6 bases). CDR1 and CDR2 from the germline V gene are SNHLY and FYNNEI. The CDR3 is 15 residues long. The ends were cut back, 3 bases at V and 1 base at J, with 12 bases in the middle. CDR3 DNA sequence: TGTGCCAGCAGTGACCCAGCAGGGGCGAACACTGAAGCTTTCTTT. Protein product: CASSDPAGANTEAFF.

The J gene is TRBJ2-1, the V gene TRBV7-3; perhaps TRBD2 as D (6 bases). V was trimmed by 5 bases and J by 0 bases, leaving 11 bases between them. Germline loops: CDR1 SGHTA, CDR2 FQGTGA. The CDR3 loop spans 15 amino acids. DNA for the CDR3: TGTGCCAGCAGCCTAGACGGGGGCTCCTACAATGAGCAGTTCTTC. It yields the protein CASSLDGGSYNEQFF. Filled out from reference TRBV7-3 and TRBJ2-1, the complete variable domain reads GAGVSQTPSNKVTEKGKYVELRCDPISGHTALYWYRQSLGQGPEFLIYFQGTGAADDSGLPNDRFFAVRPEGSVSTLKIQRTERGDSAVYLCASSLDGGSYNEQFFGPGTRLTVL.

The V gene is TRBV7-3, the J gene TRBJ1-3; D is uncertain. The germline V and J ends were trimmed by 1 base and 3 bases, with 13 bases remaining between them. This CDR3 is 16 amino acids long. Germline V gene data show CDR1 as SGHTA and CDR2 as FQGTGA. The CDR3 spells CASSLITGVGGNTIYF. The CDR3 DNA sequence: TGTGCCAGCAGCTTAATCACCGGGGTGGGTGGAAACACCATATATTTT.

The chain links TRBV5-8 to TRBJ1-1; the D gene is possibly TRBD1 (6 bases). In germline, CDR1 is SGHTS, CDR2 YDEGEE. V lost 2 bases to trimming and J lost 1 base, with 9 bases between them. This CDR3 comprises 14 residues. CDR3 DNA: TGTGCCAGCAGCTTAAGCAGGGGGAACACTGAAGCTTTCTTT. Its translation: CASSLSRGNTEAFF.

The chain has TRBV28 and TRBJ1-3, with a possible D match to TRBD1 (6 bases). Germline V gives CDR1 MDHEN, CDR2 SYDVKM. V dropped 3 bases and J dropped 2 bases, with 11 bases sitting between them. CDR3 length: 15 amino acids. CDR3 loop: CASSLQGLTGNTIYF. CDR3 nucleotides: TGTGCCAGCAGTTTGCAGGGGCTAACTGGAAACACCATATATTTT.

V and J are TRBV9 and TRBJ1-2; D might be TRBD1 (6 bases). Trimming pared 2 bases from V and 4 bases from J, leaving 18 bases between. CDR3 length: 16 residues. Germline CDR1 SGDLS, CDR2 YYNGEE. The CDR3 loop is CASSVLEEGGSYGYTF. In DNA, the CDR3 is TGTGCCAGCAGCGTGCTAGAAGAAGGGGGTAGCTATGGCTACACCTTC.

This chain connects TRBV7-2 to TRBJ2-4; the match to TRBD1 covers 8 bases. This CDR3 region has 11 residues. The V gene end was trimmed by 6 bases and the J gene end by 16 bases; junction bases not matched to a gene: 8. Germline V gene sequence: CDR1 SGHTA, CDR2 FQGNSA. CDR3 in DNA: TGTGCCAGCAGTCGGGACAGGACCTCCTACTTC. As protein: CASSRDRTSYF.

This clone was seen only once. This chain connects TRBV2 to TRBJ1-5; 7 nucleotides agree with TRBD1. Germline V gene data show CDR1 as SNHLY and CDR2 as FYNNEI. The length of the CDR3 is 15 residues. Trimming took 6 bases from V and 4 from J; bases not matched to a gene: 9. The CDR3 DNA reads TGTGCCAGCAGCCACCGACAGGGCGCAAATCAGCCCCAGCATTTT. Translated: CASSHRQGANQPQHF.

V usage is TRBV19 and J usage is TRBJ1-3, with D possibly matching TRBD1 (6 bases). This CDR3 region has 18 residues. V was shortened by 3 bases and J by 5 bases, with 23 bases between the two germline ends. Germline values: CDR1 LNHDA, CDR2 SQIVND (reference sequence). The CDR3 loop reads CASSIGGGSGQLRNTIYF. Written as DNA, the CDR3 is TGTGCCAGTAGTATCGGTGGTGGTTCCGGACAGCTTCGAAACACCATATATTTT.

The chain combines TRBV7-2 with TRBJ2-1; 8 bases align to TRBD2. Germline values: CDR1 SGHTA, CDR2 FQGNSA. Unmatched junction bases numbered 5, after V lost 4 bases and J lost 6 bases. This CDR3 is built from 14 residues. The chain's CDR3 is CASSSGLVGNEQFF. CDR3 sequence (DNA): TGTGCCAGCAGCTCGGGACTAGTTGGCAATGAGCAGTTCTTC.

This chain links TRBV7-2 with TRBJ1-1, with a weak D call TRBD1 (6 bases). V lost 5 bases and J lost 0, with 13 bases in between. The CDR3 spans 15 residues. Germline loops: CDR1 SGHTA, CDR2 FQGNSA. In DNA, the CDR3 is TGTGCCAGCAGCCCTACCAGGGGATTGAACACTGAAGCTTTCTTT. It codes for CASSPTRGLNTEAFF.

This clone was seen just once. This sequence joins TRBV29-1 and TRBJ1-1; D unclear. Between the trimmed V and J ends, which lost 3 bases and 0 bases, there was a span of 14 bases. Germline V gene data show CDR1 as SQVTM and CDR2 as ANQGSEA. This CDR3 is built from 15 residues. DNA of the CDR3: TGCAGCGTTGACGGCGGGGTTTCCATGAACACTGAAGCTTTCTTT. Its translation is CSVDGGVSMNTEAFF. Drawing the rest from reference TRBV29-1 and TRBJ1-1, the complete variable domain is SAVISQKPSRDICQRGTSLTIQCQVDSQVTMMFWYRQQPGQSLTLIATANQGSEATYESGFVIDKFPISRPNLTFSTLTVSNMSPEDSSIYLCSVDGGVSMNTEAFFGQGTRLTVV.

V usage is TRBV7-8 and J usage is TRBJ1-3; D is unresolved. The germline V gene encodes CDR1 SGHVS and CDR2 FQNEAQ. There are 13 residues in the CDR3. V lost 8 bases to trimming and J lost 0 bases, with 8 bases between them. The CDR3 coding sequence is TGTGCCAGCGCGGTGGGCTCTGGAAACACCATATATTTT. It is translated as CASAVGSGNTIYF. The whole variable domain, remainder taken from reference TRBV7-8 and TRBJ1-3, is GAGVSQSPRYKVAKRGQDVALRCDPISGHVSLFWYQQALGQGPEFLTYFQNEAQLDKSGLPSDRFFAERPEGSVSTLKIQRTQQEDSAVYLCASAVGSGNTIYFGEGSWLTVV.

The genes are TRBV18 and TRBJ2-3; D uncertain. Germline CDR1 and CDR2: KGHSH and LQKENI. The CDR3 runs to 15 residues. V lost 2 bases to trimming and J lost 0 bases, with 9 bases between them. For the CDR3, the DNA is TGTGCCAGCTCACCATACACGGAGAGCACAGATACGCAGTATTTT. Translating gives CASSPYTESTDTQYF.

The genes are TRBV7-2 and TRBJ1-1, with D possibly TRBD1 on 6 matching bases. This CDR3 region has 14 residues. V dropped 0 bases and J dropped 6 bases, with 11 bases sitting between them. The germline gives CDR1 SGHTA, CDR2 FQGNSA. The CDR3 coding sequence is TGTGCCAGCAGCTTAGCGAGGGGGGGTGCTGAAGCTTTCTTT. Amino acid sequence: CASSLARGGAEAFF.

The chain has TRBV5-1 and TRBJ2-1, with 9 positions matching TRBD2. CDR3 length: 15 amino acids. Germline CDR1 SGHRS, CDR2 YFSETQ. Unmatched junction bases numbered 5, after V lost 0 bases and J lost 7 bases. The DNA of the CDR3 is TGCGCCAGCAGCTTGGAAGGGACTAGCTCAAATGAGCAGTTCTTC. This encodes CASSLEGTSSNEQFF.

The V gene is TRBV19, the J gene TRBJ1-5, with 9 positions matching TRBD1. Germline loops: CDR1 LNHDA, CDR2 SQIVND (reference sequence). The CDR3 is 18 amino acids. With V trimmed by 4 bases and J by 4 bases, 14 bases remained unmatched. CDR3 DNA: TGTGCCAGTAGTACCCGACAGGGGGTGCCCATATCGAATCAGCCCCAGCATTTT. Protein product: CASSTRQGVPISNQPQHF.

The V and J genes are TRBV6-2 or TRBV6-3 and TRBJ1-3, with D hard to call. Between the trimmed V and J ends, which lost 6 bases and 2 bases, there was a span of 17 bases. The germline V gene encodes CDR1 MNHEY and CDR2 SVGEGT. The CDR3 covers 16 residues. CDR3 nucleotide sequence: TGTGCCAGCAGCTTCTTGGACCGGGGAGCTGGAAACACCATATATTTT. This gives the protein CASSFLDRGAGNTIYF.

The chain employs TRBV7-9 and TRBJ1-5; TRBD1 agrees at 7 bases. Per the germline V gene, CDR1 is SEHNR and CDR2 is FQNEAQ (reference sequence). J was trimmed by 0 bases and V by 4 bases; bases with no gene match: 9. This CDR3 has 17 residues. CDR3 nucleotide sequence: TGTGCCAGCAGCTCCGGGACAGATTTGTATAGCAATCAGCCCCAGCATTTT. Protein sequence: CASSSGTDLYSNQPQHF.